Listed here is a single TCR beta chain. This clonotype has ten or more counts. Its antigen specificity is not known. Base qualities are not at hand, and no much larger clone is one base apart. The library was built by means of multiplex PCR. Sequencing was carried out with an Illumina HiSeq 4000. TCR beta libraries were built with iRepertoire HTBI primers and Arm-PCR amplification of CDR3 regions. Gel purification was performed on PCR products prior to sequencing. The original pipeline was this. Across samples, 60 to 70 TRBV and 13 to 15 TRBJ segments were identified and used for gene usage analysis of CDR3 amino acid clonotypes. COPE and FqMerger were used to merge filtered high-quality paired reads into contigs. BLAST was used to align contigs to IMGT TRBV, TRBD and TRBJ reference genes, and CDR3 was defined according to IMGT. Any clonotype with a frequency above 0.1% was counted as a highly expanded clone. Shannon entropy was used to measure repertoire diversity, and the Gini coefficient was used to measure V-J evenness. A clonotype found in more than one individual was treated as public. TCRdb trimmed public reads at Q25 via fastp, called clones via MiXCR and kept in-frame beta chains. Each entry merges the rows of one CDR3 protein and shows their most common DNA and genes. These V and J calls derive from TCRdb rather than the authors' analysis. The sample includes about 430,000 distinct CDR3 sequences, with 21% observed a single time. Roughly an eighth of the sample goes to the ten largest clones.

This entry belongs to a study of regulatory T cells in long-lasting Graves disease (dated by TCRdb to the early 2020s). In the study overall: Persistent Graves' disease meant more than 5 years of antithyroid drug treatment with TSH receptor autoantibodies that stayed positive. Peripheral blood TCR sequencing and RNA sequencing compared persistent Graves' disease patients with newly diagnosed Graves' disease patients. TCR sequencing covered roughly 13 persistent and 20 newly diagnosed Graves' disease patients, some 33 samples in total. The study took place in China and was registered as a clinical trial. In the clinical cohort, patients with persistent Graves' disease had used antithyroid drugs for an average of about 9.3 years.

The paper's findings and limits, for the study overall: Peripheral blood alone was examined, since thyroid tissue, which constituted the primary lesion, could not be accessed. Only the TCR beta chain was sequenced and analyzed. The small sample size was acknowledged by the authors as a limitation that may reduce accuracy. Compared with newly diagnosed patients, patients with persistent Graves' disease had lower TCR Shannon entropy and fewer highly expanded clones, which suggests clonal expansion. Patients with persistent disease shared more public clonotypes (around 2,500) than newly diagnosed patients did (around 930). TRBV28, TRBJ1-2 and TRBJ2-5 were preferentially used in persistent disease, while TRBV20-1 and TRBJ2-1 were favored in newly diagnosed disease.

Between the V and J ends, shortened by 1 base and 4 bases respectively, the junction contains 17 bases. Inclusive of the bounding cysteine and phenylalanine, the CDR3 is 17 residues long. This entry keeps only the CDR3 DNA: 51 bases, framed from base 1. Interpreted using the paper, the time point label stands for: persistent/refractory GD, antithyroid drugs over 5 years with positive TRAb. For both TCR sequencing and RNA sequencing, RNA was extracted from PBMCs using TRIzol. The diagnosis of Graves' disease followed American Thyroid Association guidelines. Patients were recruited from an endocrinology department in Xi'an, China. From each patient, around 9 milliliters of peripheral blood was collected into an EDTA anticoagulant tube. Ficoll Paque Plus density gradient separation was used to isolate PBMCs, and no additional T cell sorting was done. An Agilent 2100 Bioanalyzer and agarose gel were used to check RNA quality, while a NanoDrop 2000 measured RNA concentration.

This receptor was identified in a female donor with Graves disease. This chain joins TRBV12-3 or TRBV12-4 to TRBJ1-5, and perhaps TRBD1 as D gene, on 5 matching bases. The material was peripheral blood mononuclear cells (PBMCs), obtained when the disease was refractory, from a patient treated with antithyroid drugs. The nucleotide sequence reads TGTGCCAGCAGTTTAGGGCCCGGGGACTGGACAAATCAGCCCCAGCATTTT. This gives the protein CASSLGPGDWTNQPQHF.